One and the same sample provided the 4 T cell receptor beta chains below, sequenced in a study of T cell repertoires in cytomegalovirus infection (dated by TCRdb to the late 2010s). Instrument used: Illumina HiSeq 1500. The public reads were quality trimmed at Q25 with fastp and then assembled into clones with MiXCR by TCRdb, keeping productive beta chains. Identical CDR3 proteins give one entry, which carries the most common genes and DNA. Present in this sample are 830,000 or so distinct CDR3 sequences, approximately 32% of which were seen just once. The biggest ten clones account for under 15% of the sample. Their cognate antigens are unknown. The sample's treatment or condition label is to be understood as: in vitro stimulation with specific CMV peptide epitopes to enrich CMV-specific T cells. The material was cultured CD8+ T cells from PBMCs, obtained from culture after CMV antigen stimulation. The receptors were gathered from a human donor in good health (CMV status not recorded). Some clones in this sample may be carry-over from other donors' samples.

V and J are TRBV7-4 and TRBJ1-6; TRBD1 might be the D (5 bases). Between the trimmed V and J ends, which lost 4 bases and 7 bases, there was a span of 14 bases. The germline gives CDR1 SGHVT, CDR2 SQSDAQ. The CDR3 extends over 15 amino acids. The CDR3 sequence is CASSSRRDGNSPLHF. The CDR3 DNA reads as TGTGCCAGCAGCTCCAGGAGGGACGGCAATTCACCCCTCCACTTT.

The chain is built from TRBV12-3 or TRBV12-4 and TRBJ1-5, with 10 bases matching TRBD1. This CDR3 region has 15 residues. Trimming cost V 3 bases and J 6 bases; bases outside gene matches: 5. For the CDR3, the DNA is TGTGCCAGCAGTTTGGGGACAGGGGTGCGTCAGCCCCAGCATTTT. Its protein product is CASSLGTGVRQPQHF.

The chain recombines TRBV7-9 with TRBJ2-6; the D gene is possibly TRBD1 (5 bases). The CDR3 runs 18 residues. Trimming cost V 5 bases and J 1 base, with 18 bases left between them. Germline V gene lookup returns CDR1 SEHNR and CDR2 FQNEAQ (reference sequence). The CDR3 spells CASSPPKRGSSGANVLTF. The CDR3, as DNA: TGTGCCAGCAGCCCACCCAAAAGGGGCTCTTCTGGGGCCAACGTCCTGACTTTC.

The rearrangement links TRBV10-3 to TRBJ1-1, with TRBD1 as a possible D gene (6 bases). From germline, CDR1 is ENHRY and CDR2 SYGVKD. The CDR3 runs 14 residues. Trimming removed 6 bases from V and 9 bases from J, with 20 bases in between. The CDR3 DNA is TGTGCCATCAGGATCGACGGTTCAGGGGCCCAAGCTTTCTTT. Protein: CAIRIDGSGAQAFF.